The clone carrying this T cell receptor beta chain turned up a few times. Its antigen is not known. These data come from a study of T-cell reconstitution after alpha-beta-depleted transplantation in children. General observations from the study: As was reported, about two months after transplant, alpha-beta T cells came from several hundred expanded graft clones.

Unique molecular identifiers were incorporated into the prepared TCRbeta library. TCRdb analysed the PCR reads with MiXCR anew, one entry per CDR3 protein. This table holds about 350,000 distinct CDR3 sequences, roughly 16% found once. Germline V lookup: CDR1 MDHEN, CDR2 SYDVKM. The CDR3 spans 15 residues. V shed 2 bases and J shed 3 bases, with 12 bases lying between them. The starting material was PBMCs, mostly from graft donor cells, obtained 360 days after TCRalphabeta/CD19-depleted stem cell transplant. The V and J genes are TRBV28 and TRBJ2-3, with D possibly being TRBD1 (5 bases). This clonotype originated in a male patient between 2 and 10 years old who had a stem cell transplant for acute lymphoblastic leukemia, so the T cells may come from the graft donor. The CDR3 spells CASSLIQGRTDTQYF. In nucleotides, the CDR3 is TGTGCCAGCAGTTTAATTCAGGGAAGGACAGATACGCAGTATTTT.